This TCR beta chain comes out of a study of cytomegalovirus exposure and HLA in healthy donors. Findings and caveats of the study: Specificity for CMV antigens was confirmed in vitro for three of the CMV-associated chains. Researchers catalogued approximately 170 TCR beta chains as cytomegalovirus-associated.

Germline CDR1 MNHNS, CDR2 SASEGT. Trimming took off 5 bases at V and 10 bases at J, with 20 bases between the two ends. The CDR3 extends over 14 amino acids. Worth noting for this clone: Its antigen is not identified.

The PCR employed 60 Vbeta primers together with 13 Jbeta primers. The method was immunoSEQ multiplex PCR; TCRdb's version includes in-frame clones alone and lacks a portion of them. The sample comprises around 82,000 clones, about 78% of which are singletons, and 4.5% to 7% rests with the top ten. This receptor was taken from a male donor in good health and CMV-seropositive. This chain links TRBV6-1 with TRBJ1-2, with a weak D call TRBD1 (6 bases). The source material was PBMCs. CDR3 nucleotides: TGTGCCAGCAGTACAGACAGGTCAAGTGAGGCCTACACCTTC. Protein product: CASSTDRSSEAYTF.